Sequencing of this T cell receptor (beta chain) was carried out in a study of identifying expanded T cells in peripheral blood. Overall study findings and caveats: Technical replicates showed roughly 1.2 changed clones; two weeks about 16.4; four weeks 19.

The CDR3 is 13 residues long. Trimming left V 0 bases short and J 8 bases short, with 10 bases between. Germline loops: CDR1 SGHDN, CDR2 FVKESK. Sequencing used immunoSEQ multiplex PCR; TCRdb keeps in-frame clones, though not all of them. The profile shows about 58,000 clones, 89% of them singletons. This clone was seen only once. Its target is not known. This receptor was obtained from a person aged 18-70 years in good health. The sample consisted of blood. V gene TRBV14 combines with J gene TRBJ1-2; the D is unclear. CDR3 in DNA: TGTGCCAGCAGCCAAGATCGGACTGGGGGCTACACCTTC. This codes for CASSQDRTGGYTF.